Shown below are 19 T cell receptor beta chains from a single sample sequenced in a study of T cells after yellow fever vaccination. From the 5' RACE reads, TCRdb called clonotypes with MiXCR, one entry per CDR3 protein. The data show 620,000 or so distinct CDR3 sequences, 12% seen once. This specimen consisted of PBMCs, obtained on the day of the yellow fever booster vaccination. The source of these receptors is a man aged 30 to 45 who received the YFV17D yellow fever vaccine.

This clonotype was observed a handful of times. This chain connects TRBV10-2 to TRBJ2-3; no firm D call. There are 13 residues in the CDR3. Trimming shortened V by 7 bases and J by 4 bases, and 12 bases separated the two germline ends. The germline gives CDR1 WSHSY, CDR2 SAAADI. CDR3 protein: CASMRRWPDTQYF. The CDR3 DNA reads as TGCGCCAGCATGCGCAGGTGGCCAGATACGCAGTATTTT.

This clonotype was observed a handful of times. The rearrangement uses TRBV7-3 and TRBJ2-1; D is possibly TRBD2 (6 bases). Trimming removed 5 bases at V and 5 bases at J, with 13 bases between. The CDR3 is made up of 14 amino acids. CDR1 and CDR2 (germline): SGHTA, FQGTGA. Here the CDR3 reads CASSGTSEDNEQFF. The CDR3 coding sequence is TGTGCCAGCAGCGGGACTTCAGAGGACAATGAGCAGTTCTTC.

In its sample, this clonotype was seen a few times. The rearrangement links TRBV20-1 to TRBJ2-7; D may be TRBD2 (6 bases). This CDR3 has 14 amino acids. V lost 3 bases and J lost 0, with 12 bases in between. The germline V gene encodes CDR1 DFQATT and CDR2 SNEGSKA (reference sequence). Here the CDR3 reads CSASGSAFSYEQYF. The CDR3 DNA follows: TGCAGTGCTAGCGGGAGCGCGTTCTCCTACGAGCAGTACTTC.

The table lists this clonotype with a few counts. The chain is built from TRBV5-5 and TRBJ2-7, with TRBD1 matching over 8 bases. CDR1 SGHKS and CDR2 YYEKEE come from the germline V gene (reference sequence). V lost 5 bases and J lost 8; bases outside the gene matches: 12. This CDR3 has 14 amino acids. The CDR3 is CASRKPGQAGQQYF. Here the CDR3 DNA reads TGTGCCAGCAGAAAGCCGGGACAGGCGGGCCAGCAGTACTTC.

In its sample, this clonotype was seen a few times. This chain joins TRBV9 and TRBJ1-1, with D tentatively TRBD1 (5 bases). Germline CDR1 is SGDLS and CDR2 is YYNGEE. This CDR3 comprises 14 residues. V dropped 4 bases and J dropped 1 base, with 11 bases sitting between them. The CDR3 DNA sequence: TGTGCCAGCAGCATAGACGGGGGGAACACTGAAGCTTTCTTT. It yields the protein CASSIDGGNTEAFF. The full variable domain, in which reference TRBV9 and TRBJ1-1 provide the parts outside the CDR3, is DSGVTQTPKHLITATGQRVTLRCSPRSGDLSVYWYQQSLDQGLQFLIQYYNGEERAKGNILERFSAQQFPDLHSELNLSSLELGDSALYFCASSIDGGNTEAFFGQGTRLTVV.

The rearrangement links TRBV7-8 to TRBJ2-5; perhaps D is TRBD1 or TRBD2 (5 bases each). This CDR3 spans 15 amino acids. Germline V lookup: CDR1 SGHVS, CDR2 FQNEAQ. V was clipped by 4 bases and J by 7 bases, with 19 bases between them. CDR3 loop: CASSSPGTRRGTQYF. In DNA, the CDR3 is TGTGCCAGCAGCTCCCCCGGGACCAGAAGGGGGACCCAGTACTTC.

The chain combines TRBV5-5 with TRBJ2-1, with 7 bases that match TRBD1. This CDR3 is built from 16 residues. Trimming at V came to 0 bases and at J to 0 bases, leaving 3 bases not matched to a gene. Germline V CDR1 and CDR2: SGHKS, YYEKEE (reference sequence). CDR3 residues: CASSLARGYSYNEQFF. DNA for the CDR3: TGTGCCAGCAGCTTGGCCAGGGGGTACTCCTACAATGAGCAGTTCTTC.

This clonotype came up many times. For the CDR3, the DNA is TGTGCCAGCAGCTTAACCCCGCCTTCTGAAGCTTTCTTT. Protein product: CASSLTPPSEAFF. This chain connects TRBV7-3 to TRBJ1-1, with unresolved D. V was clipped by 0 bases and J by 6 bases, with 8 bases between them. Per germline, CDR1 SGHTA and CDR2 FQGTGA. This CDR3 is built from 13 residues.

In its sample, this clonotype was seen a few times. This chain links TRBV6-5 with TRBJ2-7; D is possibly TRBD2 (5 bases). The CDR3 runs 14 residues. The germline V gene encodes CDR1 MNHEY and CDR2 SVGAGI. V shed 2 bases and J shed 3 bases, with 11 bases lying between them. The CDR3 spells CASSYGRYVYEQYF. The CDR3 DNA follows: TGTGCCAGCAGTTACGGGAGATACGTCTACGAGCAGTACTTC.

This rearrangement joins TRBV5-1 to TRBJ2-5; D perhaps matches TRBD1 (6 bases). CDR1 is SGHRS, CDR2 YFSETQ, per germline. V was clipped by 0 bases and J by 4 bases, with 13 bases between them. The CDR3 loop spans 15 amino acids. The CDR3 DNA sequence: TGCGCCAGCAGCTTGGGCAGGGGAAACGGAGAGACCCAGTACTTC. Translated: CASSLGRGNGETQYF.

This clonotype came up a few times. The chain is built from TRBV7-8 and TRBJ2-7; 9 bases line up with TRBD1. The ends lost 6 bases at V and 3 bases at J; junction bases unmatched: 9. Per germline, CDR1 SGHVS and CDR2 FQNEAQ. The CDR3 has 15 residues. CDR3 sequence (DNA): TGTGCCAGCAGTCCCGGACAGGGGAGAATCTACGAGCAGTACTTC. This gives the protein CASSPGQGRIYEQYF.

This clonotype has just a few counts. The chain couples TRBV5-1 to TRBJ2-1, with TRBD2 identical over 13 bases. The germline V gene encodes CDR1 SGHRS and CDR2 YFSETQ. The CDR3 covers 18 residues. V trimming: 4 bases; J trimming: 3 bases; junction bases outside the gene matches: 10. CDR3 protein: CASSPGLAGLPFYNEQFF. The CDR3 region has the DNA TGCGCCAGCAGCCCGGGACTAGCGGGGCTGCCTTTCTACAATGAGCAGTTCTTC. Full variable domain (missing parts from reference TRBV5-1 and TRBJ2-1): KAGVTQTPRYLIKTRGQQVTLSCSPISGHRSVSWYQQTPGQGLQFLFEYFSETQRNKGNFPGRFSGRQFSNSRSEMNVSTLELGDSALYLCASSPGLAGLPFYNEQFFGPGTRLTVL.

This clonotype was seen a handful of times. The chain combines TRBV29-1 with TRBJ2-2; 9 positions agree with TRBD1. The CDR3 has 15 residues. After removal of 7 bases from V and 4 bases from J, the junction contained 10 bases not matched to a gene. Per germline, CDR1 SQVTM and CDR2 ANQGSEA. CDR3: CSAQVGQGTTGELFF. CDR3 in DNA: TGCAGCGCCCAAGTCGGACAGGGGACCACCGGGGAGCTGTTTTTT.

This rearrangement joins TRBV20-1 to TRBJ2-3, with D possibly TRBD2 on 5 matching bases. The germline gives CDR1 DFQATT, CDR2 SNEGSKA (reference sequence). With 3 bases removed from V and 2 bases from J, the gap between germline ends came to 12 bases. The CDR3 has 14 amino acids. The CDR3 sequence is CSASGESDTDTQYF. CDR3 nucleotides: TGCAGTGCTAGTGGGGAGAGCGACACAGATACGCAGTATTTT.

The chain links TRBV4-3 to TRBJ2-7, with 8 bases lining up with TRBD1. The CDR3 has 16 residues. The V and J ends lost 4 bases and 3 bases, in that order; junction bases with no gene match: 11. Germline lookup yields CDR1 LGHNA and CDR2 YSLEER. CDR3 residues: CASSRSTGGADYEQYF. CDR3 coding DNA: TGCGCCAGCAGCCGGTCAACAGGGGGTGCCGACTACGAGCAGTACTTC.

This clonotype was observed a handful of times. The chain has TRBV12-3 or TRBV12-4 and TRBJ2-7, with D possibly TRBD2 on 6 matching bases. CDR3 size: 13 residues. V dropped 6 bases and J dropped 5 bases, with 14 bases sitting between them. CDR3 DNA sequence: TGTGCCAGCAGAAAAGGAGGGTTCAACGAGCAGTACTTC. Encoded protein: CASRKGGFNEQYF.

The table lists this clonotype with a few counts. V usage is TRBV10-3 and J usage is TRBJ2-5; the D is unclear. This CDR3 is built from 13 residues. Germline V gives CDR1 ENHRY, CDR2 SYGVKD. The V and J ends lost 5 bases and 2 bases respectively, with 9 bases between them. This CDR3 reads CAISLAEQETQYF. The CDR3 nucleotides read TGTGCCATCAGTTTGGCAGAACAAGAGACCCAGTACTTC.

The gene calls are TRBV20-1 and TRBJ2-1; the match to TRBD2 covers 8 bases. CDR1 and CDR2 from the germline V gene are DFQATT and SNEGSKA (reference sequence). V trimming: 2 bases; J trimming: 1 base; junction bases outside the gene matches: 7. CDR3 length equals 16 residues. The CDR3 here is CSARTSGTRSYNEQFF. The CDR3 bases are TGCAGTGCTAGAACTAGCGGCACCCGTTCCTACAATGAGCAGTTCTTC.

The chain uses TRBV20-1 and TRBJ2-7; 9 bases agree with TRBD2. Unmatched junction bases numbered 2, after V lost 0 bases and J lost 2 bases. The CDR3 loop spans 14 amino acids. The germline gives CDR1 DFQATT, CDR2 SNEGSKA (reference sequence). The CDR3 here is CSAREGGRAYEQYF. The DNA for the CDR3 is TGCAGTGCTAGAGAAGGCGGGAGGGCCTACGAGCAGTACTTC.